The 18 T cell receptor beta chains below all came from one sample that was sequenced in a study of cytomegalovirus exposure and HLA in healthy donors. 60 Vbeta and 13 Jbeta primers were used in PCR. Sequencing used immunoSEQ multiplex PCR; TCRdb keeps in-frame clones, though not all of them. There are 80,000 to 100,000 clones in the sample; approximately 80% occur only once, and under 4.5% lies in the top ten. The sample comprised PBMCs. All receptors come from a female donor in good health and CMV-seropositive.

CDR3: CASSPAGTKNTEAFF. CDR3 DNA sequence: TGTGCCAGCTCACCTGCCGGGACAAAGAACACTGAAGCTTTCTTT. The chain employs TRBV18 and TRBJ1-1; the D gene is possibly TRBD1 (6 bases). V lost 3 bases, J lost 1 base, and 12 bases lay in between. From germline, CDR1 is KGHSH and CDR2 LQKENI. The CDR3 totals 15 residues.

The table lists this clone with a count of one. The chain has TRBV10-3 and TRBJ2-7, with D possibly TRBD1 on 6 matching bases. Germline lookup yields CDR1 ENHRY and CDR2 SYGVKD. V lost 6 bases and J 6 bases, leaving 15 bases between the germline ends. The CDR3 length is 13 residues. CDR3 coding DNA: TGTGCCATCAGGGGTCAGGGGAATACCGAGCAGTACTTC. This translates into CAIRGQGNTEQYF.

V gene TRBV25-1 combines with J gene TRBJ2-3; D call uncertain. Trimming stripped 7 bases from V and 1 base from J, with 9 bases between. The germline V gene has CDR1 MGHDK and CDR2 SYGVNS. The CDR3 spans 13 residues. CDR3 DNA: TGTGCCAGCACCCCACCGGGCACAGATACGCAGTATTTT. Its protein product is CASTPPGTDTQYF. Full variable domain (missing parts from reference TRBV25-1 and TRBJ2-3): EADIYQTPRYLVIGTGKKITLECSQTMGHDKMYWYQQDPGMELHLIHYSYGVNSTEKGDLSSESTVSRIRTEHFPLTLESARPSHTSQYLCASTPPGTDTQYFGPGTRLTVL.

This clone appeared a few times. In DNA form, the CDR3 reads TGTGCCATCGGTCCGGGTCAGGGAGAGACCCAGTACTTC. It translates to CAIGPGQGETQYF. The chain carries TRBV10-3 and TRBJ2-5, with a weak D call TRBD1 (5 bases). V lost 8 bases and J lost 4, with 14 bases in between. CDR3 length: 13 amino acids. Germline V gene data show CDR1 as ENHRY and CDR2 as SYGVKD.

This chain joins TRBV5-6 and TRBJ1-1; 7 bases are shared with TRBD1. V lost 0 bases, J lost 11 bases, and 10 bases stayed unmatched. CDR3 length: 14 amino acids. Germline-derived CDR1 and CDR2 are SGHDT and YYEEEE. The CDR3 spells CASSLANRGWVAFF. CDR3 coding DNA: TGTGCCAGCAGCTTGGCAAACAGGGGATGGGTCGCTTTCTTT.

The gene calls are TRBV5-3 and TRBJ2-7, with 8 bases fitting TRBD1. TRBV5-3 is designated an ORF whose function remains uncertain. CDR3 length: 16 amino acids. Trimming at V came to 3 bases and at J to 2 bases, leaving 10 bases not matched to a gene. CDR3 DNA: TGTGCCAGAAGCTCGGACAGGGTGGGGGTAACCTACGAGCAGTACTTC. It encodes CARSSDRVGVTYEQYF.

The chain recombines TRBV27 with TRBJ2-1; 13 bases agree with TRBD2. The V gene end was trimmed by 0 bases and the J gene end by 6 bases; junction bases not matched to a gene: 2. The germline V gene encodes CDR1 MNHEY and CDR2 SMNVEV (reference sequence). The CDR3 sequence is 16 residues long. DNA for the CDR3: TGTGCCAGCAGTTTATCTGGACTAGCGGGAGCCAATGAGCAGTTCTTC. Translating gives CASSLSGLAGANEQFF.

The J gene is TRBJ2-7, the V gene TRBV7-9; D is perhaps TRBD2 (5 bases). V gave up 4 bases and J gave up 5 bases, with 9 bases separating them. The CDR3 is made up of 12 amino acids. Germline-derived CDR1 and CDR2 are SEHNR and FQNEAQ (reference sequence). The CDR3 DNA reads TGTGCCAGCAGCTCAGTGAGGGACGAGCAGTACTTC. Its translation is CASSSVRDEQYF.

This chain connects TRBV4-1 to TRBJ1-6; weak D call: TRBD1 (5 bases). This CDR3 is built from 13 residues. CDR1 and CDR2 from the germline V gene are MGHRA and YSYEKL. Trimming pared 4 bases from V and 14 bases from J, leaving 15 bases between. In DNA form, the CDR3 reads TGCGCCAGCAGCCCACGTCAGGGAGGTACCCTCCACTTT. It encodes CASSPRQGGTLHF.

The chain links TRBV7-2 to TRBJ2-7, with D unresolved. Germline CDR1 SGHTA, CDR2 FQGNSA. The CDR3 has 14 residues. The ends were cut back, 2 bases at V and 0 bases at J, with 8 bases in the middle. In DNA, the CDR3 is TGTGCCAGCAGCTTAAGGAGCCACTCCTACGAGCAGTACTTC. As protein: CASSLRSHSYEQYF.

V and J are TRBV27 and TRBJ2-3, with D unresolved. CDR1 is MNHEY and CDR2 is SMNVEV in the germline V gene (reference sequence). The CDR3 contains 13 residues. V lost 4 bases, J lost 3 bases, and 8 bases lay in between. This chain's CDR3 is CASSSRETDTQYF. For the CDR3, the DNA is TGTGCCAGCAGTTCGAGAGAAACAGATACGCAGTATTTT.

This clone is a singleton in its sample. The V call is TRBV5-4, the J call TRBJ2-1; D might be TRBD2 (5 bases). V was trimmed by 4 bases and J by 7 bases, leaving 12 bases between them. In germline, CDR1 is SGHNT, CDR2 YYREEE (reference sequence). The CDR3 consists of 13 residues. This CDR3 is CASSPGRRNEQFF. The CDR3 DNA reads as TGTGCCAGCAGCCCGGGGAGAAGGAATGAGCAGTTCTTC.

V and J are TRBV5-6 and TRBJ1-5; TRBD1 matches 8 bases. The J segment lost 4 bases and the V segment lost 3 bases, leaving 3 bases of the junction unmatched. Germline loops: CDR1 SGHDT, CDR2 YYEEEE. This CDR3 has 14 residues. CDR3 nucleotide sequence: TGTGCCAGCAGCTGGGGGACAGGAAATCAGCCCCAGCATTTT. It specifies CASSWGTGNQPQHF. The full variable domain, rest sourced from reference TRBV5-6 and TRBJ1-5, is DAGVTQSPTHLIKTRGQQVTLRCSPKSGHDTVSWYQQALGQGPQFIFQYYEEEERQRGNFPDRFSGHQFPNYSSELNVNALLLGDSALYLCASSWGTGNQPQHFGDGTRLSIL.

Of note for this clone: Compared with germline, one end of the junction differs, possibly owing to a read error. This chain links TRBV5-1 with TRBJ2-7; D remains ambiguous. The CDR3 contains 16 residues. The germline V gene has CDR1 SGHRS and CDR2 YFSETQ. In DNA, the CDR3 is TGCGCCCGCAGCTTGGAGAGTCCAGCAACTAAATACGAGCAGTACTTC. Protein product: CARSLESPATKYEQYF.

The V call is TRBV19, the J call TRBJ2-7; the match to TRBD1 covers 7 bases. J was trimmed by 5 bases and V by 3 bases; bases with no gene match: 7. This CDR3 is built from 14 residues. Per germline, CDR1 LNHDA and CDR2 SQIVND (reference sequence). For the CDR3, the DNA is TGTGCCAGTAGTATGACAGGGCAGGGACACGAGCAGTACTTC. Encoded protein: CASSMTGQGHEQYF.

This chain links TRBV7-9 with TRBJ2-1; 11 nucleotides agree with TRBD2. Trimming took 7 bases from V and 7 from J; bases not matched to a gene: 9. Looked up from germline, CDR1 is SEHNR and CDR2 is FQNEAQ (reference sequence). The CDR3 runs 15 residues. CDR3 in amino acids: CASNGGTSGLNEQFF. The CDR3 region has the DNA TGTGCCAGCAACGGGGGGACTAGCGGCCTGAATGAGCAGTTCTTC.

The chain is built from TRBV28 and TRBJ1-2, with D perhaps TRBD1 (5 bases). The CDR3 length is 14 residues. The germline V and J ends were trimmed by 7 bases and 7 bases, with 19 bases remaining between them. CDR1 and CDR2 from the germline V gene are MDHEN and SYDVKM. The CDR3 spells CASIQGTFASGYTF. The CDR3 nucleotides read TGTGCCAGCATCCAAGGGACTTTTGCCTCTGGCTACACCTTC.

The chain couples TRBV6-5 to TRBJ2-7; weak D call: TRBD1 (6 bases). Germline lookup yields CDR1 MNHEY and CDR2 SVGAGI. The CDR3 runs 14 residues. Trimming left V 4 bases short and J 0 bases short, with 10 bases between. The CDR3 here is CASSWTADSYEQYF. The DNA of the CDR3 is TGTGCCAGCAGTTGGACAGCAGACTCCTACGAGCAGTACTTC.